The source of this TCR beta chain is a study of HIV-infected patients and healthy controls. One entry per CDR3 protein, called by TCRdb with MiXCR from the 5' RACE reads. This table holds 55,000 to 70,000 distinct CDR3 sequences, approximately 21% found once. This clonotype was seen a handful of times. The junction had 1 base not matched to a gene; V was cut back by 6 bases and J by 0 bases. Germline CDR1 and CDR2: MNHEY and SVGEGT. This CDR3 has 15 amino acids. The rearrangement uses TRBV6-2 or TRBV6-3 and TRBJ2-6, with 8 nucleotides matching TRBD2. Sample: CD4+ T cells from blood. This clonotype was obtained from a human donor in good health. In DNA form, the CDR3 reads TGTGCCAGCAGCCGGGGGGGCTCTGGGGCCAACGTCCTGACTTTC. This sequence encodes CASSRGGSGANVLTF.